Listed below are T cell receptor beta chains from one sample, sequenced in a study of T cell changes during pregnancy in multiple sclerosis. Using immunoSEQ multiplex PCR, the repertoire was profiled, and TCRdb retains in-frame clones only, with some absent. Of some 43,000 clones in the sample, around 93% are singletons; the top ten hold 7.5% to 9.5%. The specimen was CD8+ T cells from peripheral blood mononuclear cells, collected in the third trimester of pregnancy. The source of these receptors is a female donor with multiple sclerosis, enrolled in a pregnancy study. The CDR3 runs from the conserved cysteine through the conserved F or W. A D gene is named only where the DNA matches it firmly. Clone sizes are given selectively: once, few, many, or a class where the clone is expanded.

>TRBV28|TRBD1|NA|TRBJ1-2
CASSPQTGSIQTTNYGYTF
TGTGCCAGCAGTCCTCAGACAGGGTCCATACAAACTACAAACTATGGCTACACCTTC
>TRBV28|TRBD2|NA|TRBJ2-2
CASSLAFLAGNTGELFF
TGTGCCAGCAGTTTAGCTTTCCTAGCGGGGAACACCGGGGAGCTGTTTTTT
>TRBV15|TRBD2|once|TRBJ2-7
CATSRDPSGSSEQYF
TGTGCCACCAGCAGAGACCCTAGCGGGAGTTCCGAGCAGTACTTC
>TRBV7-8|TRBD2|NA|TRBJ2-3
CASSFLLAGVGDTQYF
TGTGCCAGCAGCTTTCTACTAGCGGGAGTAGGAGATACGCAGTATTTT
>TRBV15|TRBD1|NA|TRBJ2-7
CATSTKTGAYEQYF
TGTGCCACCAGCACGAAGACAGGGGCCTACGAGCAGTACTTC
>TRBV9|TRBD2|NA|TRBJ2-3
CASSVGLAASTDTQYF
TGTGCCAGCAGCGTTGGACTAGCGGCTAGCACAGATACGCAGTATTTT
>TRBV15|NA|once|TRBJ1-5
CATSREEGLGQPQHF
TGTGCCACCAGCAGAGAGGAGGGGCTAGGTCAGCCCCAGCATTTT
>TRBV5-1|TRBD1|NA|TRBJ2-1
CASSVGTGGLSNEQFF
TGCGCCAGCAGCGTCGGGACAGGGGGCCTATCGAATGAGCAGTTCTTC
>TRBV7-8|TRBD1|NA|TRBJ2-2
CASSARIGGPGELFF
TGTGCCAGCAGCGCTCGTATAGGGGGCCCCGGGGAGCTGTTTTTT
>TRBV28|TRBD2|once|TRBJ2-5
CASSQTSGTSQETQYF
TGTGCCAGCAGCCAAACTAGCGGAACGTCCCAAGAGACCCAGTACTTC
>TRBV28|NA|NA|TRBJ1-1
CASSDGVGAFF
TGTGCCAGCAGTGACGGGGTTGGGGCTTTCTTT
>TRBV6-1|NA|NA|TRBJ2-1
CASIQGNEQFF
TGTGCCAGCATACAGGGTAATGAGCAGTTCTTC
>TRBV2|TRBD1|NA|TRBJ2-7
CASEGQSSSYEQYF
TGTGCCAGCGAGGGACAGTCAAGCTCCTACGAGCAGTACTTC
>TRBV27|TRBD1|NA|TRBJ2-1
CASSGTVYNEQFF
TGTGCCAGCAGTGGGACAGTCTACAATGAGCAGTTCTTC
>TRBV5-6|NA|NA|TRBJ2-7
CASSYSQGYEQYF
TGTGCCAGCAGCTACTCACAGGGCTACGAGCAGTACTTC
>TRBV7-9|TRBD2|NA|TRBJ2-3
CASSPPPSLAGEVGDTQYF
TGTGCCAGCAGCCCCCCGCCTTCCTTAGCGGGAGAAGTGGGAGATACGCAGTATTTT
>TRBV7-9|TRBD2|NA|TRBJ2-3
CASSGGLAGTTDTQYF
TGTGCCAGCAGCGGCGGACTAGCGGGAACCACAGATACGCAGTATTTT
>TRBV15|NA|NA|TRBJ1-2
CATSRDSAGVYGYTF
TGTGCCACCAGCAGAGATAGTGCAGGGGTCTATGGCTACACCTTC
>TRBV7-6|NA|NA|TRBJ2-3
CASSLGGRTDTQYF
TGTGCCAGCAGCTTAGGCGGGCGGACAGATACGCAGTATTTT
>TRBV7-3|NA|NA|TRBJ2-1
CASSLIAGLGSYNEQFF
TGTGCCAGCAGCTTAATTGCGGGGCTCGGCTCCTACAATGAGCAGTTCTTC
>TRBV5-4|TRBD1|few|TRBJ2-2
CASSLDRGIDTGELFF
TGTGCCAGCAGCCTAGACAGGGGGATTGACACCGGGGAGCTGTTTTTT
>TRBV4-1|NA|NA|TRBJ2-7
CASSQDPGGDYYEQYF
TGCGCCAGCAGCCAAGACCCAGGAGGAGATTACTACGAGCAGTACTTC
>TRBV19|NA|NA|TRBJ1-1
CASSALLGMNTEAFF
TGTGCCAGTAGCGCCCTACTCGGTATGAACACTGAAGCTTTCTTT
>TRBV15|NA|NA|TRBJ2-6
CATSRGQVSSGANVLTF
TGTGCCACCAGCAGAGGACAAGTCAGCTCTGGGGCCAACGTCCTGACTTTC
>TRBV6-1|NA|NA|TRBJ1-5
CASTGGNQPQHF
TGTGCCAGCACAGGGGGCAATCAGCCCCAGCATTTT
>TRBV28|TRBD2|NA|TRBJ2-7
CASSFSRLAVEGYEQYF
TGTGCCAGCAGTTTTTCTAGGCTAGCGGTAGAGGGGTACGAGCAGTACTTC
>TRBV27|NA|NA|TRBJ2-3
CASSLASRDTQYF
TGTGCCAGCAGTTTGGCTAGCAGAGATACGCAGTATTTT
>TRBV25-1|TRBD1|NA|TRBJ2-2
CASSEYRGTGAGTGELFF
TGTGCCAGCAGTGAATACAGGGGGACAGGGGCGGGCACCGGGGAGCTGTTTTTT
>TRBV4-1|TRBD2|NA|TRBJ2-1
CASSQGTSGTYNEQFF
TGCGCCAGCAGCCAAGGGACTAGCGGAACCTACAATGAGCAGTTCTTC
>TRBV10-3|NA|NA|TRBJ2-1
CAISEMGPNNEQFF
TGTGCCATCAGTGAGATGGGCCCGAACAATGAGCAGTTCTTC
>TRBV10-3|TRBD2|NA|TRBJ2-3
CAISGRLAGGQTDTQYF
TGTGCCATCAGTGGACGGCTAGCGGGAGGTCAGACAGATACGCAGTATTTT
>TRBV5-8|NA|NA|TRBJ2-1
CASSNERASYNEQFF
TGTGCCAGCAGCAACGAGCGGGCCTCCTACAATGAGCAGTTCTTC
>TRBV5-1|NA|NA|TRBJ1-1
CASSLGSTYLNTEAFF
TGCGCCAGCAGCTTGGGGTCGACTTATCTTAACACTGAAGCTTTCTTT
>TRBV19|NA|NA|TRBJ2-7
CASSMQGGYEQYF
TGTGCCAGTAGTATGCAGGGGGGCTACGAGCAGTACTTC
>TRBV5-4|TRBD1|NA|TRBJ2-7
CASSSGQGIHEQYF
TGTGCCAGCAGTTCAGGACAGGGGATCCACGAGCAGTACTTC
>TRBV11-3|NA|once|TRBJ1-1
CASSHIRQPNTEAFF
TGTGCCAGCAGCCACATACGACAGCCGAACACTGAAGCTTTCTTT
>TRBV7-6|TRBD2|NA|TRBJ2-1
CASSTPLGAASGSGEQFF
TGTGCCAGCAGCACTCCCCTCGGGGCGGCTAGCGGGAGTGGTGAGCAGTTCTTC
>TRBV4-3|NA|NA|TRBJ2-5
CASSQEYRVQETQYF
TGCGCCAGCAGCCAAGAATACAGGGTACAGGAGACCCAGTACTTC
>TRBV15|TRBD2|NA|TRBJ2-7
CATSRLDSGRYEQYF
TGTGCCACCAGCAGACTCGATAGCGGGAGGTACGAGCAGTACTTC
>TRBV15|TRBD2|NA|TRBJ2-1
CATSASGTSGRKGQFF
TGTGCCACCAGCGCCAGTGGGACTAGCGGGAGGAAGGGGCAGTTCTTC
>TRBV19|NA|NA|TRBJ2-5
CASSIRQGGETQYF
TGTGCCAGTAGTATACGGCAGGGGGGAGAGACCCAGTACTTC
>TRBV6-5|NA|NA|TRBJ2-3
CASSYSIPGTDTQYF
TGTGCCAGCAGTTACTCTATCCCAGGGACAGATACGCAGTATTTT
>TRBV27|NA|NA|TRBJ2-5
CASSSSGNLQETQYF
NA
>TRBV15|TRBD2|NA|TRBJ2-7
CATSGSGTIYEQYF
TGTGCCACCAGCGGCTCCGGGACTATCTACGAGCAGTACTTC
>TRBV27|TRBD1|NA|TRBJ1-1
CASSLTGTGAMNTEAFF
TGTGCCAGTTCCCTCACCGGGACAGGGGCGATGAACACTGAAGCTTTCTTT
>TRBV2|NA|NA|TRBJ1-3
CASEQDSGNTIYF
TGTGCCAGCGAACAAGACTCTGGAAACACCATATATTTT
>TRBV2|NA|NA|TRBJ1-2
CASLDRNYGYTF
TGTGCCAGCTTAGACAGAAACTATGGCTACACCTTC
>TRBV4-1|NA|once|TRBJ1-1
CASSAIGGNTEAFF
TGCGCCAGCAGCGCAATCGGGGGGAACACTGAAGCTTTCTTT
>TRBV9|TRBD1|NA|TRBJ2-7
CASSGRTGGAGEQYF
TGTGCCAGCAGCGGCCGGACAGGGGGCGCGGGCGAGCAGTACTTC
>TRBV5-5|TRBD1|NA|TRBJ2-5
CASSMTGGAETQYF
TGTGCCAGCAGCATGACAGGGGGCGCGGAGACCCAGTACTTC
>TRBV19|NA|NA|TRBJ2-3
CASSIEASTDTQYF
TGTGCCAGTAGTATAGAGGCCAGCACAGATACGCAGTATTTT
>TRBV21-1|NA|NA|TRBJ1-2
CASSPGGYGYTF
TGTGCCAGCAGTCCCGGGGGCTATGGCTACACCTTC
>TRBV9|NA|NA|TRBJ1-2
CASSVAGGYGYTF
TGTGCCAGCAGCGTAGCGGGGGGGTATGGCTACACCTTC